These 19 T cell receptor beta chains were all obtained from the same sample, sequenced in a study of T cell clones after liver transplantation. The repertoire was sequenced with immunoSEQ multiplex PCR; TCRdb's copy has only in-frame clones and lacks some. The table includes 72,000 or so clones, approximately 82% detected once. The sequencing used CD4+ T cells from blood, collected at the 22-month timepoint. The receptor source for this set is a human patient who received a liver transplant. Among the T cells, some may be from the graft donor.

The chain is built from TRBV9 and TRBJ1-3, with no clear D. The CDR3 sequence is 14 residues long. Looked up from germline, CDR1 is SGDLS and CDR2 is YYNGEE. Trimming took 4 bases from V and 2 from J, leaving 10 bases between them. This CDR3 reads CASSKGSPGNTIYF. CDR3 bases: TGTGCCAGCAGCAAGGGTTCGCCTGGAAACACCATATATTTT.

This clone was observed a few times. The chain couples TRBV6-1 to TRBJ2-7; the D gene is possibly TRBD1 (6 bases). CDR1 and CDR2 (germline): MNHNS, SASEGT. Trimming stripped 3 bases from V and 9 bases from J, with 12 bases between. The CDR3 loop spans 12 amino acids. In DNA, the CDR3 is TGTGCCAGCAGTGAGGGTCGAGGGGGGCAGTACTTC. It codes for CASSEGRGGQYF.

This chain uses TRBV18 with TRBJ1-5, with TRBD1 identical over 7 bases. Germline values: CDR1 KGHSH, CDR2 LQKENI. The V and J ends lost 5 bases and 1 base, in that order; junction bases with no gene match: 5. The CDR3 is 15 residues long. This chain's CDR3 is CASSDATGSNQPQHF. CDR3 nucleotides: TGTGCCAGCTCAGACGCGACAGGGAGCAATCAGCCCCAGCATTTT.

The gene calls are TRBV27 and TRBJ2-2; 8 nucleotides match TRBD1. Germline V CDR1 and CDR2: MNHEY, SMNVEV (reference sequence). The CDR3 contains 13 residues. Losses at the gene ends were 6 bases for V and 7 bases for J; bases not matched to a gene: 4. In DNA form, the CDR3 reads TGTGCCAGCAGCCGAACAGGGGGCGGGGAGCTGTTTTTT. Translation: CASSRTGGGELFF.

In its sample, this clone was seen a few times. This chain joins TRBV6-1 and TRBJ2-3; no firm D call. Trimming removed 7 bases at V and 0 bases at J, with 11 bases between. Germline assignment: CDR1 MNHNS and CDR2 SASEGT. This CDR3 has 14 residues. The CDR3 nucleotides read TGTGCCAGCACGGGCCTGAGAAGCACAGATACGCAGTATTTT. Translated, it gives CASTGLRSTDTQYF.

This chain connects TRBV7-3 to TRBJ2-6; a weak D match, TRBD1 (5 bases). The CDR3 length is 16 residues. The V end lost 4 bases, the J end lost 3 bases, and 13 bases lay between the germline ends. Germline lookup yields CDR1 SGHTA and CDR2 FQGTGA. The CDR3 is CASSYPGLSGANVLTF. CDR3 DNA: TGTGCCAGCAGCTATCCAGGGTTGAGTGGGGCCAACGTCCTGACTTTC.

This chain uses TRBV7-9 with TRBJ2-7; D possibly corresponds to TRBD1 (6 bases). This CDR3 contains 14 residues. From germline, CDR1 is SEHNR and CDR2 FQNEAQ (reference sequence). Trimming took off 5 bases at V and 5 bases at J, with 16 bases between the two ends. As DNA, the CDR3 is TGTGCCAGCAGCAACCAGGGGAATAGCCACGAGCAGTACTTC. It encodes CASSNQGNSHEQYF.

This rearrangement joins TRBV6-5 to TRBJ2-5; TRBD2 aligns across 7 bases. The CDR3 has 15 amino acids. The V gene's germline CDR1 is MNHEY and CDR2 SVGAGI. V gave up 8 bases and J gave up 0 bases; unmatched junction bases: 9. CDR3 DNA sequence: TGTGCCAGCCGGAAACTAGCGCGGTACCAAGAGACCCAGTACTTC. Translating it yields CASRKLARYQETQYF.

The CDR3 is CASKRLAQSSYEQYF. The CDR3 nucleotides are TGTGCCAGCAAACGACTAGCGCAAAGCTCCTACGAGCAGTACTTC. The genes are TRBV13 and TRBJ2-7, with 8 bases fitting TRBD2. Trimming removed 7 bases from V and 0 bases from J; junction bases left unmatched: 8. This CDR3 comprises 15 residues. Germline-derived CDR1 and CDR2 are PRHDT and FYEKMQ (reference sequence).

This chain links TRBV27 with TRBJ1-5; 11 bases map to TRBD1. CDR3 length: 18 amino acids. V lost 6 bases to trimming and J lost 3 bases; unmatched junction nucleotides: 13. Germline V gene sequence: CDR1 MNHEY, CDR2 SMNVEV (reference sequence). The CDR3 sequence is CASRPHRGTGGINQPQHF. The CDR3 nucleotides are TGTGCCAGCAGGCCCCACCGCGGGACAGGGGGGATCAATCAGCCCCAGCATTTT.

The J gene is TRBJ1-1, the V gene TRBV5-1, with D tentatively TRBD1 (5 bases). The CDR3 has 13 residues. Trimming shortened V by 4 bases and J by 1 base, and 8 bases separated the two germline ends. Germline lookup yields CDR1 SGHRS and CDR2 YFSETQ. CDR3 sequence: CASSRDSNTEAFF. The CDR3 nucleotides are TGCGCCAGCAGCCGGGACTCGAACACTGAAGCTTTCTTT.

V is TRBV28 and J is TRBJ2-2; 8 positions agree with TRBD2. Germline CDR1 is MDHEN and CDR2 is SYDVKM. Trimming at V came to 5 bases and at J to 7 bases, leaving 12 bases not matched to a gene. There are 16 residues in the CDR3. CDR3 DNA sequence: TGTGCCAGCAGTCCCCCACTAGCGGACCCCGTCGGGGAGCTGTTTTTT. The encoded protein is CASSPPLADPVGELFF.

This chain joins TRBV15 and TRBJ2-3; D ambiguous. Germline CDR1 reads LNHNV; CDR2 reads YYDKDF (reference sequence). V lost 0 bases to trimming and J lost 5 bases, with 9 bases between them. This CDR3 region has 14 residues. CDR3 sequence (DNA): TGTGCCACCAGCAGAGATCGCTGGGGAGATACGCAGTATTTT. Translation: CATSRDRWGDTQYF.

CDR3 DNA sequence: TGCGCCAGCAGCCCCGGTCGGGGGAGGGAAGAGACCCAGTACTTC. Its protein product is CASSPGRGREETQYF. The chain links TRBV5-1 to TRBJ2-5, with 7 nucleotides matching TRBD2. Germline V gene lookup returns CDR1 SGHRS and CDR2 YFSETQ. Losses at the gene ends were 4 bases for V and 3 bases for J; bases not matched to a gene: 9. CDR3 length: 15 residues. Full variable domain (missing parts from reference TRBV5-1 and TRBJ2-5): KAGVTQTPRYLIKTRGQQVTLSCSPISGHRSVSWYQQTPGQGLQFLFEYFSETQRNKGNFPGRFSGRQFSNSRSEMNVSTLELGDSALYLCASSPGRGREETQYFGPGTRLLVL.

This rearrangement joins TRBV29-1 to TRBJ2-5; D is perhaps TRBD1 or TRBD2 (5 bases each). V was cut by 4 bases and J by 4 bases, with 13 bases left in between. The CDR3 contains 13 residues. In germline, CDR1 is SQVTM, CDR2 ANQGSEA. The CDR3 reads CSVGAGTGETQYF. Written as DNA, the CDR3 is TGCAGCGTTGGGGCCGGGACGGGAGAGACCCAGTACTTC.

The chain is built from TRBV5-1 and TRBJ2-1, with 7 bases lining up with TRBD1. The CDR3 contains 15 residues. Germline V lookup: CDR1 SGHRS, CDR2 YFSETQ. Germline trimming cut 1 base from V and 5 bases from J; bases unmatched to any gene: 6. CDR3 DNA: TGCGCCAGCAGCTTGCAGGGGGACCACAACAATGAGCAGTTCTTC. It specifies CASSLQGDHNNEQFF. The variable domain in full, completed from reference TRBV5-1 and TRBJ2-1, reads KAGVTQTPRYLIKTRGQQVTLSCSPISGHRSVSWYQQTPGQGLQFLFEYFSETQRNKGNFPGRFSGRQFSNSRSEMNVSTLELGDSALYLCASSLQGDHNNEQFFGPGTRLTVL.

V is TRBV30 and J is TRBJ2-2; 9 nucleotides align to TRBD1. Germline assignment: CDR1 GTSNPN and CDR2 SVGIG (reference sequence). The CDR3 is made up of 13 amino acids. The CDR3 DNA sequence: TGTGCTTGGGGACAGGGAAACACCGGGGAGCTGTTTTTT. As protein: CAWGQGNTGELFF.

The CDR3 is CASSMTFNQPQHF. The CDR3 DNA follows: TGTGCCAGTAGTATGACCTTCAATCAGCCCCAGCATTTT. The chain carries TRBV19 and TRBJ1-5, with D uncertain. The V end lost 3 bases, the J end lost 3 bases, and 6 bases lay between the germline ends. Germline lookup yields CDR1 LNHDA and CDR2 SQIVND (reference sequence). The CDR3 extends over 13 amino acids.

For the CDR3, the DNA is TGTGCCAGCAGCTTAGGACGGATAGATACGCAGTATTTT. Residues: CASSLGRIDTQYF. The J gene is TRBJ2-3, the V gene TRBV5-6; no firm D call. The CDR3 runs 13 residues. Deletions cut 2 bases from V and 5 bases from J, with 9 bases between. Germline CDR1 reads SGHDT; CDR2 reads YYEEEE.